These T cell receptor beta chains were read from a single sample in a study of vaccination and CD4 T cells after COVID-19. These TCRs are of unknown antigen specificity. TCRdb fed the PCR reads into MiXCR, producing one record per CDR3 protein. The repertoire holds 14,000 or so distinct CDR3 sequences, with approximately 60% as singletons. The sample comprised CD4+ T cells from blood, cultured in vitro. The receptors stem from a human donor who had recovered from COVID-19. CDR3s include the opening cysteine and the closing phenylalanine or tryptophan. The order of the fields is CDR3 length, D gene, V gene, J gene, CDR3 DNA, CDR3 protein. A D gene is named only where the DNA matches it firmly.

>15|NA|TRBV20-1|TRBJ2-2
TGCAGTGCTAGAGGTCCCGGGAGCGACACCGGGGAGCTGTTTTTT
CSARGPGSDTGELFF
>13|TRBD1|TRBV2|TRBJ1-1
TGTGCCAGCATTAAAGACAGGGGTAATGAAGCTTTCTTT
CASIKDRGNEAFF
>14|NA|TRBV6-2/TRBV6-3|TRBJ2-7
TGTGCCAGCAGTTACGGGGGACACCCTGGCGAGCAGTACTTC
CASSYGGHPGEQYF
>13|NA|TRBV7-2|TRBJ2-7
TGTGCCAGCAGCTTAGCGGGGAACTACGAGCAGTACTTC
CASSLAGNYEQYF
>16|TRBD2|TRBV6-1|TRBJ2-3
TGTGCCAGCAGTGATATAGCGGGAGGCCTGCGGGATACGCAGTATTTT
CASSDIAGGLRDTQYF
>15|NA|TRBV10-1|TRBJ2-7
TGCGCCAGCAGTGCCTCGACGGCCGGCGGGTACGAGCAGTACTTC
CASSASTAGGYEQYF
>12|NA|TRBV12-3/TRBV12-4|TRBJ2-2
TGTGCCAGCAGTCGAGACGGCGGGGAGCTGTTTTTT
CASSRDGGELFF
>16|TRBD1|TRBV20-1|TRBJ1-5
TGCAGTGCTAGAGATACCGGGACAGCTAGCAATCAGCCCCAGCATTTT
CSARDTGTASNQPQHF
>14|NA|TRBV11-1|TRBJ1-1
TGTGCCAGCAGCTTTGACACGATGAACACTGAAGCTTTCTTT
CASSFDTMNTEAFF
>14|NA|TRBV6-5|TRBJ1-2
TGTGCCAGCAGTTGGGGGGTGGGGAGCTATGGCTACACCTTC
CASSWGVGSYGYTF
>12|NA|TRBV7-6|TRBJ2-5
TGTGCCAGCAGCTCAGGGGCGGAGACCCAGTACTTC
CASSSGAETQYF
>16|TRBD1|TRBV12-3/TRBV12-4|TRBJ1-5
TGTGCCAGCAGTTTAGGGGACAGTTTTAGCAATCAGCCCCAGCATTTT
CASSLGDSFSNQPQHF
>14|TRBD1|TRBV11-2|TRBJ1-1
TGTGCCAGCAGCTTGGACAGGGGAGGCACTGAAGCTTTCTTT
CASSLDRGGTEAFF